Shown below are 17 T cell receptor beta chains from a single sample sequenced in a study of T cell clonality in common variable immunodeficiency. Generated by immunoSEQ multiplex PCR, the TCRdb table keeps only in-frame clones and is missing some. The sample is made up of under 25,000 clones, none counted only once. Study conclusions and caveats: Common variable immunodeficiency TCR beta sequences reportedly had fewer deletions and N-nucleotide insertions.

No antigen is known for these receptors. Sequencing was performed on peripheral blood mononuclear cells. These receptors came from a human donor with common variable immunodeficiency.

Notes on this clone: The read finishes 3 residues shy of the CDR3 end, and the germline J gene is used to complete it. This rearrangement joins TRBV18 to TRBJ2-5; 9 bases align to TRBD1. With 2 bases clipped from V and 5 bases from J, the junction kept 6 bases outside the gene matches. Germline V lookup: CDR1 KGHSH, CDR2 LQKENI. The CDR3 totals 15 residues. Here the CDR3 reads CASSPGQGWWETQYF. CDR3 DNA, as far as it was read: TGTGCCAGCTCACCAGGACAGGGGTGGTGGGAGACC.

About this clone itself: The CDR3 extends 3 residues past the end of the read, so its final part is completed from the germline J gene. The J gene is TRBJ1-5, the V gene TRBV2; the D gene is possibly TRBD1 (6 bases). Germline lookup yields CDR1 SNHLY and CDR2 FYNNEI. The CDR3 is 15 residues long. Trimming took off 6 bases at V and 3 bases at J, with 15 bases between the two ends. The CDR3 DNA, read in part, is TGTGCCAGCAGGGGACAACAGGGCCACAATCAGCCC. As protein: CASRGQQGHNQP. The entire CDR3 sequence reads CASRGQQGHNQPQHF.

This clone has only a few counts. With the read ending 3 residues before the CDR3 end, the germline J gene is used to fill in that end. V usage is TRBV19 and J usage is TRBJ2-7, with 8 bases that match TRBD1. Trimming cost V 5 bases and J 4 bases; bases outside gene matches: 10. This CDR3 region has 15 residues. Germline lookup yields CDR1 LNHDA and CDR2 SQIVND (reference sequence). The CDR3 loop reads CASSYSGTGKYEQYF. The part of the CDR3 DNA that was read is TGTGCCAGTAGTTATAGTGGGACAGGCAAATACGAG. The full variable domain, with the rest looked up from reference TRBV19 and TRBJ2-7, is DGGITQSPKYLFRKEGQNVTLSCEQNLNHDAMYWYRQDPGQGLRLIYYSQIVNDFQKGDIAEGYSVSREKKESFPLTVTSAQKNPTAFYLCASSYSGTGKYEQYFGPGTRLTVT.

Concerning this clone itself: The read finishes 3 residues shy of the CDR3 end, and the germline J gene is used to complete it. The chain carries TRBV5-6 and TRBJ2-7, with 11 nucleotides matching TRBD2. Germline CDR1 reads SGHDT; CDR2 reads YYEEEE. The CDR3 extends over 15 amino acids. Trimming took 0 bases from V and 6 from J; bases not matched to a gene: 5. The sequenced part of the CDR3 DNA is TGTGCCAGCAGCTTGGATCTCGGACTAGCGGGCGAG. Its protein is CASSLDLGLAGE. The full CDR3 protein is CASSLDLGLAGEQYF.

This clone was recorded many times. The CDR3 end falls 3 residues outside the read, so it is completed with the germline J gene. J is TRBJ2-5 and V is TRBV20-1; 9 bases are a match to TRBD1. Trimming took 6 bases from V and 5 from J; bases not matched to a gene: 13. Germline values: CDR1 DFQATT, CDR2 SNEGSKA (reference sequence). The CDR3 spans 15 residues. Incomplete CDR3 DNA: TGCAGTGCCAGCAGGGGGACAGGGTACCTGGAGACC. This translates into CSASRGTGYLET. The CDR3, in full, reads CSASRGTGYLETQYF.

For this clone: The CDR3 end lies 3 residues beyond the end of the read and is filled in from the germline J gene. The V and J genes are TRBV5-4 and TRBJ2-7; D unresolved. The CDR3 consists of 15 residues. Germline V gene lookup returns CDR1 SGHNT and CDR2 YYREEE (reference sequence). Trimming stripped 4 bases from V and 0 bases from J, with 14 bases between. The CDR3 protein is CASSPNSLSSYEQYF. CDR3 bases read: TGTGCCAGCAGCCCGAACAGCCTAAGCTCCTACGAG. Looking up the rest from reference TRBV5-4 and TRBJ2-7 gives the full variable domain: ETGVTQSPTHLIKTRGQQVTLRCSSQSGHNTVSWYQQALGQGPQFIFQYYREEENGRGNFPPRFSGLQFPNYSSELNVNALELDDSALYLCASSPNSLSSYEQYFGPGTRLTVT.

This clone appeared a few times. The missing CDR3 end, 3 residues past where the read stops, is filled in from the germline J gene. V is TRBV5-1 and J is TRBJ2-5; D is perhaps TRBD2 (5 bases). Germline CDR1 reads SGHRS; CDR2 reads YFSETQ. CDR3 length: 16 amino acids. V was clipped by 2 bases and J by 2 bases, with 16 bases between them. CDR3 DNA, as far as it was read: TGCGCCAGCAGCTTAATGTCCAGAGGGTGGCAAGAGACC. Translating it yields CASSLMSRGWQET. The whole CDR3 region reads CASSLMSRGWQETQYF. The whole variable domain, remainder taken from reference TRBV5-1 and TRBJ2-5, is KAGVTQTPRYLIKTRGQQVTLSCSPISGHRSVSWYQQTPGQGLQFLFEYFSETQRNKGNFPGRFSGRQFSNSRSEMNVSTLELGDSALYLCASSLMSRGWQETQYFGPGTRLLVL.

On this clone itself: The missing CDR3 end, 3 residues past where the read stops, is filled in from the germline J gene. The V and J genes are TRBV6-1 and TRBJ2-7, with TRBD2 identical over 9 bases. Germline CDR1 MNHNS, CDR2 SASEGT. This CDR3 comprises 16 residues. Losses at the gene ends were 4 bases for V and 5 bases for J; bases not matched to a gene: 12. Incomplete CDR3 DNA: TGTGCCAGCAGTGGGTTGGGCGGGAGGGCCGTCCACGAG. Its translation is CASSGLGGRAVHE. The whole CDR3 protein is CASSGLGGRAVHEQYF.

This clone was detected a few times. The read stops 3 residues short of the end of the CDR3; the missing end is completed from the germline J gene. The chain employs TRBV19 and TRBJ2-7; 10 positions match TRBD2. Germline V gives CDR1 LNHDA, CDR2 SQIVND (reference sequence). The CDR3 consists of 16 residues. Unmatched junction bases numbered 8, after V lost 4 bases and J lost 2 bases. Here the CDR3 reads CASSTRLAGGTYEQYF. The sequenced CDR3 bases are TGTGCCAGTAGTACCAGACTAGCGGGTGGAACCTACGAG.

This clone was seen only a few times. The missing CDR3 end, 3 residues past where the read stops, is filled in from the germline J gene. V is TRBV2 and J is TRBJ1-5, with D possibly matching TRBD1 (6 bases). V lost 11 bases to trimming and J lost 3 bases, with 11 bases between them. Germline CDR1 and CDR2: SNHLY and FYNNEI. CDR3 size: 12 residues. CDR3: CAGGQFNQPQHF. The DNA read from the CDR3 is TGTGCCGGAGGACAGTTCAATCAGCCC.

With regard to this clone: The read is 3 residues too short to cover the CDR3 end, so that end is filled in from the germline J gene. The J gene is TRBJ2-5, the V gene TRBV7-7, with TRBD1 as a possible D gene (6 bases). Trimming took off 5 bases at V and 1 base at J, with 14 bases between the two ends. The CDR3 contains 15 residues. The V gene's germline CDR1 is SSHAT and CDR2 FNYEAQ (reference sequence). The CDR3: CASSVQLGAQETQYF. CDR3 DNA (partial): TGTGCCAGCAGCGTCCAACTGGGGGCCCAAGAGACC. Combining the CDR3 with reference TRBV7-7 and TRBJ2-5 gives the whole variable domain GAGVSQSPRYKVTKRGQDVTLRCDPISSHATLYWYQQALGQGPEFLTYFNYEAQPDKSGLPSDRFSAERPEGSISTLTIQRTEQRDSAMYRCASSVQLGAQETQYFGPGTRLLVL.

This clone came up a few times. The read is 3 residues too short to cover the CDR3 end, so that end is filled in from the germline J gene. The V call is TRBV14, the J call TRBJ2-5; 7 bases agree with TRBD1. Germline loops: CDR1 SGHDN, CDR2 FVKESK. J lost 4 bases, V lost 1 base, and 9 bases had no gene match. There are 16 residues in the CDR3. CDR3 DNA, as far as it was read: TGTGCCAGCAGCCAAGCAGTGACAGGGTCTGGAGAGACC. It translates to CASSQAVTGSGET. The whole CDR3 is CASSQAVTGSGETQYF.

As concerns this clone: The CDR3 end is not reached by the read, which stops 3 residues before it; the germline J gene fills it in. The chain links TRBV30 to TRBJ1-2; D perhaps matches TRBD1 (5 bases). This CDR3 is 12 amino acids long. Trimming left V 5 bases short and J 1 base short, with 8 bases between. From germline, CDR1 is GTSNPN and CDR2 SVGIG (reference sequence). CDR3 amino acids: CAWERGNYGYTF. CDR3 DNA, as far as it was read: TGTGCCTGGGAAAGGGGTAACTATGGC.

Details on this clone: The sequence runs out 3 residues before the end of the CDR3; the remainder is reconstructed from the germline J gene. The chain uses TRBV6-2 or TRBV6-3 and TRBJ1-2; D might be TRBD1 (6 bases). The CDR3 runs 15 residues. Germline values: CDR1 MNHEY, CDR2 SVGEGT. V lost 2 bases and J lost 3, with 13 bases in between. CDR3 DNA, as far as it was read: TGTGCCAGCAGTTACACAGGGTTAGAGGACTATGGC. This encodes CASSYTGLEDYG. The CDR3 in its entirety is CASSYTGLEDYGYTF.

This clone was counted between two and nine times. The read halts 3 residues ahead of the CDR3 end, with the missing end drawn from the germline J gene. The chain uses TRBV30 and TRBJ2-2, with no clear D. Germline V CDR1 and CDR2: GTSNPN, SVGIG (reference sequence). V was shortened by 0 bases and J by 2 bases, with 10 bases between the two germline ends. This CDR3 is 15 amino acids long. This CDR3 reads CAWSVKHINTGELFF. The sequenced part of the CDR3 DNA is TGTGCCTGGAGTGTCAAACACATAAACACCGGGGAG.

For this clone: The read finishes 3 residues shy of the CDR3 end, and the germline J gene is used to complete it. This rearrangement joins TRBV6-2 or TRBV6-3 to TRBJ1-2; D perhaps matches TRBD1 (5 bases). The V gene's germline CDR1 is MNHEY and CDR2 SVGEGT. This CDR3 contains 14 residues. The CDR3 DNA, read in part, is TGTGCCAGCAGTTACCCAGGGACTCCAGGAGGC. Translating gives CASSYPGTPGG. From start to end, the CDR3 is CASSYPGTPGGYTF.

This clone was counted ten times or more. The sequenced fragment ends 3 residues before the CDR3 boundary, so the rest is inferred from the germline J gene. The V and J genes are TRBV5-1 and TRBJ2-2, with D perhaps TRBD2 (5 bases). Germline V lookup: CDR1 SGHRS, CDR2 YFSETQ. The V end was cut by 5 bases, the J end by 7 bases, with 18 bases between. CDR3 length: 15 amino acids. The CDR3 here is CASSPTTGSGGELFF. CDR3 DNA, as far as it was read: TGCGCCAGCAGTCCTACGACGGGGAGTGGCGGGGAG. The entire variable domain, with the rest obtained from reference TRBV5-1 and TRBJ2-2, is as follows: KAGVTQTPRYLIKTRGQQVTLSCSPISGHRSVSWYQQTPGQGLQFLFEYFSETQRNKGNFPGRFSGRQFSNSRSEMNVSTLELGDSALYLCASSPTTGSGGELFFGEGSRLTVL.